What follows are 17 T cell receptor beta chains derived from one specimen sequenced in a study of T-cell memory formation after mild COVID-19. TCRdb re-derived calls from the 5' RACE reads in MiXCR, one entry per CDR3 protein. Of about 49,000 distinct CDR3 sequences in the sample, around 7.2% are singletons; the top ten hold roughly 1.5%. Sample: PBMCs or a T cell subset sorted from them (not recorded which). All receptors derive from a man between 18 and 35 years old who had mild COVID-19 (a few samples of this study predate the infection). Cell type and time point are not known.

This clonotype was seen only a few times. The CDR3 DNA reads TGTGCCAGCAGCGGGACAGGGAACTATGGCTACACCTTC. The encoded protein is CASSGTGNYGYTF. The rearrangement uses TRBV14 and TRBJ1-2; 9 bases fit TRBD1. The V gene's germline CDR1 is SGHDN and CDR2 FVKESK. The junction had 0 bases not matched to a gene; V was cut back by 5 bases and J by 2 bases. The CDR3 has 13 residues.

This clonotype occurred many times. CDR3 DNA sequence: TGTGCCATCAACCCCGACGGATCCAACTATGGCTACACCTTC. Its translation is CAINPDGSNYGYTF. The J gene is TRBJ1-2, the V gene TRBV10-3; D remains ambiguous. V lost 7 bases and J 2 bases, leaving 14 bases between the germline ends. Germline CDR1 and CDR2: ENHRY and SYGVKD. The CDR3 runs to 14 residues.

The chain combines TRBV5-1 with TRBJ2-5, with TRBD2 matching over 9 bases. V trimming: 1 base; J trimming: 1 base; junction bases outside the gene matches: 5. CDR1 and CDR2 (germline): SGHRS, YFSETQ. CDR3 length equals 16 residues. CDR3 loop: CASSLSISGGQETQYF. The CDR3 DNA reads TGCGCCAGCAGCTTGAGTATTAGCGGGGGCCAAGAGACCCAGTACTTC.

The sample holds many counts of this clonotype. This chain joins TRBV5-4 and TRBJ2-7; unclear D gene. This CDR3 has 14 amino acids. CDR1 is SGHNT, CDR2 YYREEE, per germline (reference sequence). V lost 4 bases and J lost 0, with 11 bases in between. CDR3 sequence (DNA): TGTGCCAGCAGCCCCCGTGACGGCTCCTACGAGCAGTACGTC. It specifies CASSPRDGSYEQYV.

This clonotype was counted only a few times. V gene TRBV20-1 combines with J gene TRBJ2-3, with 8 bases fitting TRBD2. The CDR3 sequence is 17 residues long. Germline loops: CDR1 DFQATT, CDR2 SNEGSKA (reference sequence). The ends lost 4 bases at V and 3 bases at J; junction bases unmatched: 15. Written as DNA, the CDR3 is TGCAGTGCTATGACCCTGGCGGGACTAGTTTTTACAGATACGCAGTATTTT. It is translated as CSAMTLAGLVFTDTQYF.

The rearrangement joins TRBV7-9 to TRBJ1-5, with 7 bases matching TRBD1. Germline V gene lookup returns CDR1 SEHNR and CDR2 FQNEAQ (reference sequence). V shed 1 base and J 0 bases; nucleotides not matched to a gene: 12. This CDR3 is built from 19 residues. CDR3 sequence (DNA): TGTGCCAGCAGCTTAGGGGTGGGCAGGGGGAGAAATAGCAATCAGCCCCAGCATTTT. It yields the protein CASSLGVGRGRNSNQPQHF.

This clonotype showed up many times. The chain couples TRBV7-2 to TRBJ2-3, with 9 bases matching TRBD2. V was pared by 2 bases and J by 4 bases, with 10 bases of the junction left unmatched. Germline values: CDR1 SGHTA, CDR2 FQGNSA. The CDR3 spans 17 residues. Here the CDR3 DNA reads TGTGCCAGCAGCTTACGGGCTAGCGGGAACGGAGCAGATACGCAGTATTTT. Amino acids: CASSLRASGNGADTQYF.

This rearrangement joins TRBV3-2 to TRBJ2-7; the D call in the table, TRBD1, was not verified against the DNA. TRBV3-2 constitutes a pseudogene. CDR3 size: 15 residues. The CDR3 spells CASSQPQGRTYEQYF. The DNA of the CDR3 is TGTGCCAGCAGCCAACCCCAGGGGCGAACCTACGAGCAGTACTTC.

The chain has TRBV5-1 and TRBJ2-3; 10 bases fit TRBD2. Germline CDR1 SGHRS, CDR2 YFSETQ. CDR3 length: 16 amino acids. Trimming removed 1 base from V and 3 bases from J; junction bases left unmatched: 5. CDR3 loop: CASSLRPAGGTDTQYF. The CDR3 nucleotides are TGCGCCAGCAGCTTGAGACCAGCGGGGGGGACAGATACGCAGTATTTT.

The chain combines TRBV6-6 with TRBJ1-1; a possible D gene is TRBD1 (5 bases). Per the germline V gene, CDR1 is MNHNY and CDR2 is SVGAGI (reference sequence). Trimming stripped 4 bases from V and 5 bases from J, with 8 bases between. The CDR3 covers 12 residues. The CDR3 sequence is CASSFKGTEAFF. The CDR3 bases are TGTGCCAGCAGTTTCAAGGGGACTGAAGCTTTCTTT.

The rearrangement uses TRBV3-1 and TRBJ1-4; D may be TRBD1 (6 bases). The CDR3 sequence is 17 residues long. CDR1 and CDR2 from the germline V gene are LGHDT and YNNKEL (reference sequence). V was trimmed by 4 bases and J by 3 bases, leaving 18 bases between them. The CDR3 here is CASSPNPSTGANEKLFF. The CDR3 DNA reads TGTGCCAGCAGCCCGAACCCGTCGACAGGCGCTAATGAAAAACTGTTTTTT. Using reference TRBV3-1 and TRBJ1-4 for the parts outside the CDR3, the full variable domain is DTAVSQTPKYLVTQMGNDKSIKCEQNLGHDTMYWYKQDSKKFLKIMFSYNNKELIINETVPNRFSPKSPDKAHLNLHINSLELGDSAVYFCASSPNPSTGANEKLFFGSGTQLSVL.

This clonotype was counted ten times or more. This chain uses TRBV5-1 with TRBJ2-5; a possible D gene is TRBD1 (5 bases). CDR3 length equals 15 residues. V lost 4 bases and J 2 bases, leaving 15 bases between the germline ends. Germline CDR1 is SGHRS and CDR2 is YFSETQ. This chain's CDR3 is CASSTVGQAQETQYF. The CDR3 nucleotides read TGCGCCAGCAGCACAGTGGGGCAGGCACAAGAGACCCAGTACTTC.

The sample holds many counts of this clonotype. CDR3 residues: CASSREAGQGTYEQYF. DNA of the CDR3: TGCGCCAGCAGCCGAGAGGCGGGACAGGGTACCTACGAGCAGTACTTC. The gene calls are TRBV4-3 and TRBJ2-7; 9 nucleotides align to TRBD1. The J segment lost 2 bases and the V segment lost 4 bases, leaving 9 bases of the junction unmatched. The CDR3 spans 16 residues. Germline CDR1 reads LGHNA; CDR2 reads YSLEER.

The V call is TRBV15, the J call TRBJ1-2; 10 nucleotides match TRBD1. The CDR3 has 15 residues. The ends lost 5 bases at V and 5 bases at J; junction bases unmatched: 8. Germline CDR1 LNHNV, CDR2 YYDKDF (reference sequence). CDR3: CATSEPGQGIYGYTF. CDR3 in DNA: TGTGCCACCAGCGAACCGGGACAGGGGATATATGGCTACACCTTC.

The chain employs TRBV7-2 and TRBJ1-6; D ambiguous. This CDR3 has 15 residues. From germline, CDR1 is SGHTA and CDR2 FQGNSA. V shed 5 bases and J shed 11 bases, with 19 bases lying between them. CDR3 loop: CASSPGWKPDTPLHF. CDR3 DNA sequence: TGTGCCAGCAGCCCTGGTTGGAAGCCAGATACACCCCTCCACTTT.

This clonotype has at least ten counts. CDR3 sequence reads: CASSFSGGAPGELFF. The CDR3 coding sequence is TGTGCCAGCAGTTTTAGCGGGGGGGCGCCCGGGGAGCTGTTTTTT. The chain links TRBV25-1 to TRBJ2-2; 11 bases fit TRBD2. From germline, CDR1 is MGHDK and CDR2 SYGVNS. This CDR3 has 15 amino acids. J gave up 6 bases and V 5 bases, and 5 bases lay outside the gene matches.

This clonotype was seen a few times. The genes are TRBV5-1 and TRBJ2-1, with 7 positions matching TRBD1. The CDR3 sequence is 16 residues long. Germline V gives CDR1 SGHRS, CDR2 YFSETQ. Losses at the gene ends were 0 bases for V and 7 bases for J; bases not matched to a gene: 10. CDR3 sequence: CASSLGPAAGGNEQFF. CDR3 DNA: TGCGCCAGCAGCTTGGGACCCGCCGCAGGGGGAAATGAGCAGTTCTTC.